The 26 T cell receptor beta chains below were found in one sample sequenced in a study of blood T cell repertoires in COVID-19. Profiling relied on immunoSEQ multiplex PCR, and the TCRdb table lists in-frame clones only, not all of them. The sample includes about 120,000 clones, roughly nine tenths of them seen just once. The sequencing input was peripheral blood. The receptors come from a human donor with active COVID-19. The donor label of this sample is uncertain.

CDR3 coding DNA: TGTGCCAGTAGTATAGATCTATGGCAGGCCTACGAGCAGTACTTC. As protein: CASSIDLWQAYEQYF. This chain uses TRBV19 with TRBJ2-7, with D uncertain. CDR3 length: 15 amino acids. The germline gives CDR1 LNHDA, CDR2 SQIVND (reference sequence). V dropped 0 bases and J dropped 2 bases, with 11 bases sitting between them.

V usage is TRBV20-1 and J usage is TRBJ1-4, with TRBD1 matching over 8 bases. The CDR3 totals 16 residues. CDR1 and CDR2 from the germline V gene are DFQATT and SNEGSKA (reference sequence). V lost 3 bases and J lost 7; bases outside the gene matches: 13. The CDR3 region has the DNA TGCAGTGCTAGTCGGCAGGGGGCGTTGGGAAGTGAAAAACTGTTTTTT. Protein product: CSASRQGALGSEKLFF.

The chain uses TRBV12-3 or TRBV12-4 and TRBJ2-3; D not resolved. This CDR3 has 11 residues. V was shortened by 4 bases and J by 11 bases, with 10 bases between the two germline ends. The CDR3, as DNA: TGTGCCAGCAGTTCGGCGGAGAGGCAGTATTTT. This codes for CASSSAERQYF.

This clone was observed a handful of times. This chain joins TRBV11-2 and TRBJ1-2; 10 nucleotides match TRBD1. Trimming cost V 0 bases and J 4 bases; bases outside gene matches: 5. The CDR3 sequence is 16 residues long. Germline V gene lookup returns CDR1 SGHAT and CDR2 FQNNGV. The CDR3, as DNA: TGTGCCAGCAGCTTAGATGCGGGACAGGGGAGCTATGGCTACACCTTC. Protein: CASSLDAGQGSYGYTF.

V usage is TRBV3-1 (or the pseudogene TRBV3-2) and J usage is TRBJ2-5; 9 nucleotides align to TRBD2. V was clipped by 4 bases and J by 1 base; unmatched bases: 7. Looked up from germline, CDR1 is LGHDT and CDR2 is YNNKEL (reference sequence). This CDR3 has 16 residues. CDR3 in amino acids: CASSPGLAAGQETQYF. The CDR3 DNA sequence: TGTGCCAGCAGCCCGGGACTAGCAGCAGGCCAAGAGACCCAGTACTTC.

This chain links TRBV7-8 with TRBJ1-2, with 7 nucleotides matching TRBD1. Germline V gene data show CDR1 as SGHVS and CDR2 as FQNEAQ. This CDR3 has 13 residues. V lost 6 bases, J lost 7 bases, and 8 bases stayed unmatched. CDR3 nucleotide sequence: TGTGCCAGCAGTCGAGACAGGGAGATTGGCTACACCTTC. Encoded protein: CASSRDREIGYTF. Together with reference TRBV7-8 and TRBJ1-2, the CDR3 gives the full variable domain: GAGVSQSPRYKVAKRGQDVALRCDPISGHVSLFWYQQALGQGPEFLTYFQNEAQLDKSGLPSDRFFAERPEGSVSTLKIQRTQQEDSAVYLCASSRDREIGYTFGSGTRLTVV.

Here the CDR3 reads CASRDRSSYEQYF. As DNA, the CDR3 is TGTGCCAGCAGGGACAGGTCGTCCTACGAGCAGTACTTC. The gene calls are TRBV7-8 and TRBJ2-7; 7 bases map to TRBD1. V lost 6 bases and J lost 1; bases outside the gene matches: 3. The CDR3 is made up of 13 amino acids. In germline, CDR1 is SGHVS, CDR2 FQNEAQ. Looking up the rest from reference TRBV7-8 and TRBJ2-7 gives the full variable domain: GAGVSQSPRYKVAKRGQDVALRCDPISGHVSLFWYQQALGQGPEFLTYFQNEAQLDKSGLPSDRFFAERPEGSVSTLKIQRTQQEDSAVYLCASRDRSSYEQYFGPGTRLTVT.

The table lists this clone with a count of one. The V call is TRBV13, the J call TRBJ2-5; 14 bases agree with TRBD2. Germline V gene data show CDR1 as PRHDT and CDR2 as FYEKMQ (reference sequence). Losses at the gene ends were 5 bases for V and 2 bases for J; bases not matched to a gene: 13. The CDR3 is 19 residues long. CDR3 region: CASSQTGLAGVYEQETQYF. CDR3 sequence (DNA): TGTGCCAGCAGCCAAACGGGACTAGCGGGGGTCTACGAACAAGAGACCCAGTACTTC.

This clone was seen a single time. The V gene is TRBV7-9, the J gene TRBJ1-3; 7 bases are a match to TRBD1. This CDR3 has 15 amino acids. Germline assignment: CDR1 SEHNR and CDR2 FQNEAQ (reference sequence). V was pared by 0 bases and J by 8 bases, with 7 bases of the junction left unmatched. CDR3 nucleotide sequence: TGTGCCAGCAGCTTAGCGAGACAGGGTTGGGACACCATATATTTT. As protein: CASSLARQGWDTIYF.

The genes are TRBV6-6 and TRBJ1-4; TRBD1 might be the D (6 bases). V lost 5 bases to trimming and J lost 7 bases, with 20 bases between them. From germline, CDR1 is MNHNY and CDR2 SVGAGI (reference sequence). This CDR3 has 16 amino acids. DNA of the CDR3: TGTGCCAGCAGTCGAGGGACAAACCAAGGTGGTGAAAAACTGTTTTTT. Protein: CASSRGTNQGGEKLFF.

As to this clone: Germline and junction disagree at one end, which may indicate a read error. The rearrangement uses TRBV6-2 or TRBV6-3 and TRBJ1-6; D gene uncertain. Germline V gives CDR1 MNHEY, CDR2 SVGEGT. The CDR3 extends over 19 amino acids. DNA for the CDR3: TGTGCCAGCAGCTACTGGCCGCGTGGGGAAACGCGGGGAGATTCACCCCTCCACTTT. Translation: CASSYWPRGETRGDSPLHF.

V is TRBV4-2 and J is TRBJ2-2; 10 bases fit TRBD2. The CDR3 is 19 amino acids. V lost 0 bases to trimming and J lost 4 bases; unmatched junction nucleotides: 11. In germline, CDR1 is LGHNA, CDR2 YNFKEQ. This CDR3 reads CASSQDGAAGGPGTGELFF. Here the CDR3 DNA reads TGTGCCAGCAGCCAAGATGGCGCAGCGGGGGGGCCTGGCACCGGGGAGCTGTTTTTT.

In its sample, this clone was seen once. The chain has TRBV7-9 and TRBJ2-7; D not resolved. Germline lookup yields CDR1 SEHNR and CDR2 FQNEAQ (reference sequence). V lost 3 bases and J 2 bases, leaving 8 bases between the germline ends. This CDR3 contains 13 residues. Here the CDR3 reads CASSLSYAYEQYF. The CDR3 nucleotides are TGTGCCAGCAGCTTGTCCTACGCCTACGAGCAGTACTTC.

For the CDR3, the DNA is TGTGCCAGCAGCTCCGGACAGGGCTGGGAAGAGACCCAGTACTTC. It is translated as CASSSGQGWEETQYF. The chain uses TRBV7-2 and TRBJ2-5, with 8 bases matching TRBD1. After removal of 4 bases from V and 3 bases from J, the junction contained 7 bases not matched to a gene. The CDR3 covers 15 residues. Germline V CDR1 and CDR2: SGHTA, FQGNSA.

The rearrangement links TRBV11-3 to TRBJ2-2, with D hard to call. The V gene lost 4 bases and the J gene lost 5 bases, with 5 bases spanning the gap. Germline V gene sequence: CDR1 SGHNT, CDR2 YENEEA. CDR3 length: 12 residues. Here the CDR3 DNA reads TGTGCCAGCAGCTCCGGGACCGGGGAGCTGTTTTTT. As protein: CASSSGTGELFF.

The rearrangement joins TRBV25-1 to TRBJ2-3, with 8 bases that match TRBD1. Germline loops: CDR1 MGHDK, CDR2 SYGVNS. The length of the CDR3 is 17 residues. Trimming took 1 base from V and 1 from J; bases not matched to a gene: 7. This chain's CDR3 is CASSEFPGQGGTDTQYF. Here the CDR3 DNA reads TGTGCCAGCAGTGAATTCCCCGGACAGGGTGGCACAGATACGCAGTATTTT.

This chain joins TRBV29-1 and TRBJ2-1, with D maybe TRBD1 (6 bases). The germline V gene encodes CDR1 SQVTM and CDR2 ANQGSEA. V lost 8 bases to trimming and J lost 6 bases, with 11 bases between them. This CDR3 has 11 amino acids. CDR3 bases: TGCAGCACCCGACAGGTCAATGAGCAGTTCTTC. Translating gives CSTRQVNEQFF.

This clone was counted once. This chain connects TRBV23-1 to TRBJ1-6; no clear D. TRBV23-1 is designated an ORF whose function remains uncertain. The CDR3 consists of 14 residues. The V gene lost 4 bases and the J gene lost 5 bases, with 9 bases spanning the gap. The CDR3 nucleotides are TGCGCCAGCAGTCCTCCCCGGGATAATTCACCCCTCCACTTT. Translating gives CASSPPRDNSPLHF.

This clone appeared a single time. The chain has TRBV6-5 and TRBJ1-5; D is ambiguous. The germline CDR1 and CDR2 sequences are MNHEY and SVGAGI. V was trimmed by 2 bases and J by 7 bases, leaving 9 bases between them. The CDR3 covers 13 residues. The CDR3 sequence: CASSYREYQPQHF. For the CDR3, the DNA is TGTGCCAGCAGTTACAGGGAGTACCAGCCCCAGCATTTT.

This chain uses TRBV29-1 with TRBJ2-7; weak D call: TRBD1 (6 bases). V was cut by 6 bases and J by 4 bases, with 16 bases left in between. Germline V gives CDR1 SQVTM, CDR2 ANQGSEA. The CDR3 extends over 13 amino acids. This CDR3 reads CSVPTGSGYEQYF. The CDR3 coding sequence is TGCAGCGTCCCGACAGGCTCAGGATACGAGCAGTACTTC.

As regards this clone: A junction boundary mismatches the germline segment, possibly from a read error. The chain is built from TRBV28 and TRBJ2-5; TRBD1 might be the D (9 bases). CDR1 and CDR2 (germline): MDHEN, SYDVKM. CDR3 length equals 13 residues. The CDR3 protein is CASSLGGRTGANF. The CDR3 DNA follows: TGTGCCAGCAGTTTAGGCGGGAGGACAGGGGCGAACTTC. Using reference TRBV28 and TRBJ2-5 for the parts outside the CDR3, the full variable domain is DVKVTQSSRYLVKRTGEKVFLECVQDMDHENMFWYRQDPGLGLRLIYFSYDVKMKEKGDIPEGYSVSREKKERFSLILESASTNQTSMYLCASSLGGRTGANFGPGTRLLVL.

The rearrangement joins TRBV5-8 to TRBJ2-1; 11 positions match TRBD2. V trimming: 0 bases; J trimming: 4 bases; junction bases outside the gene matches: 3. There are 16 residues in the CDR3. Per the germline V gene, CDR1 is SGHTS and CDR2 is YDEGEE. CDR3 DNA: TGTGCCAGCAGCTTGGGACTAGCGGGGAAATACAATGAGCAGTTCTTC. Its translation: CASSLGLAGKYNEQFF.

This clone was counted once. The CDR3: CASSQEGDRKGGGELFF. For the CDR3, the DNA is TGCGCCAGCAGCCAAGAGGGGGACAGAAAGGGTGGCGGGGAGCTGTTTTTT. The chain employs TRBV4-1 and TRBJ2-2; 7 nucleotides align to TRBD1. J was trimmed by 7 bases and V by 0 bases; bases with no gene match: 11. Germline lookup yields CDR1 MGHRA and CDR2 YSYEKL. This CDR3 is 17 amino acids long.

This rearrangement joins TRBV7-9 to TRBJ1-4; 7 bases agree with TRBD1. V trimming: 2 bases; J trimming: 4 bases; junction bases outside the gene matches: 4. The germline V gene encodes CDR1 SEHNR and CDR2 FQNEAQ (reference sequence). The CDR3 sequence is 15 residues long. CDR3: CASSLSGQLNEKLFF. The CDR3 nucleotides read TGTGCCAGCAGCTTATCGGGACAGCTTAATGAAAAACTGTTTTTT.

A word on this clone: At the DNA level, this CDR3 is encoded by other sequences in the same sample as well. The chain is built from TRBV27 and TRBJ1-6; D unclear. Between the trimmed V and J ends, which lost 2 bases and 7 bases, there was a span of 3 bases. CDR3 size: 12 residues. CDR1 is MNHEY, CDR2 SMNVEV, per germline (reference sequence). CDR3 nucleotide sequence: TGTGCCAGCAGTTTACTCAATTCACCCCTCCACTTT. It specifies CASSLLNSPLHF.

This clone is a singleton in its sample. The chain uses TRBV7-2 and TRBJ1-3; 7 bases map to TRBD1. V was clipped by 4 bases and J by 4 bases; unmatched bases: 4. CDR1 and CDR2 from the germline V gene are SGHTA and FQGNSA. CDR3 length: 14 residues. CDR3 in DNA: TGTGCCAGCAGCTACGGACAGGTCGGAAACACCATATATTTT. Translation gives CASSYGQVGNTIYF. Based on the CDR3 plus reference TRBV7-2 and TRBJ1-3, the full variable domain is GAGVSQSPSNKVTEKGKDVELRCDPISGHTALYWYRQSLGQGLEFLIYFQGNSAPDKSGLPSDRFSAERTGGSVSTLTIQRTQQEDSAVYLCASSYGQVGNTIYFGEGSWLTVV.